This T cell receptor beta chain was obtained from a study of human T cells and chemical hapten exposure. Study-level background: Across its approximately 25 weeks, the study gave patients weekly diphenylcyclopropenone doses to the scalp. Patch tests containing 0.01% DPC, applied to the upper back, were read at 6 days.

Documented time point: patch test 2, 6 weeks after DPC sensitization. The sample's treatment: therapeutic diphenylcyclopropenone sensitization with weekly scalp DPC. From the RACE reads, TCRdb called clonotypes with MiXCR, one entry per CDR3 protein. Of about 95,000 distinct CDR3 sequences in the sample, 10% to 12% were seen once. Germline V gene lookup returns CDR1 MNHEY and CDR2 SVGAGI. Trimming left V 4 bases short and J 11 bases short, with 9 bases between. CDR3 length: 11 residues. This clonotype was recorded at least ten times. The sequence was collected from a woman aged 40-49 years with alopecia areata. Some clones in this sample may be carry-over from other donors' samples. This chain links TRBV6-5 with TRBJ1-5, with unresolved D. Sequenced material: whole blood, taken in connection with sensitization to the hapten diphenylcyclopropenone (DPC). CDR3 protein: CASSSGSAQHF. For the CDR3, the DNA is TGTGCCAGCAGTTCAGGATCGGCCCAGCATTTT.